The 3 T cell receptor beta chains below come from one sample, sequenced in a study of blood T cell repertoires in COVID-19. Libraries were prepared by immunoSEQ multiplex PCR; TCRdb keeps only in-frame clonotypes and omits some of them. Altogether under 200,000 clones are present, 70% to 90% being singletons, with the ten largest covering 5% to 6%. Source material: peripheral blood. These receptor sequences come from a woman aged 45-59 years with COVID-19, enrolled during active disease.

The rearrangement uses TRBV6-5 and TRBJ2-3; D ambiguous. This CDR3 comprises 13 residues. Germline CDR1 and CDR2: MNHEY and SVGAGI. Trimming cost V 3 bases and J 4 bases, with 8 bases left between them. In nucleotides, the CDR3 is TGTGCCAGCAGTTATTCGGGTGCAGATACGCAGTATTTT. Its protein is CASSYSGADTQYF.

The V gene is TRBV14, the J gene TRBJ2-7; 12 bases are shared with TRBD2. This CDR3 is 13 amino acids long. Germline CDR1 reads SGHDN; CDR2 reads FVKESK. With 6 bases clipped from V and 10 bases from J, the junction kept 7 bases outside the gene matches. The CDR3, as DNA: TGTGCCAGCAGACCGACTAGCGGGGGTATTCAGTACTTC. Translation gives CASRPTSGGIQYF.

This chain joins TRBV9 and TRBJ2-3, with TRBD2 identical over 11 bases. This CDR3 spans 16 amino acids. The germline V gene encodes CDR1 SGDLS and CDR2 YYNGEE. The V gene end was trimmed by 3 bases and the J gene end by 4 bases; junction bases not matched to a gene: 7. The CDR3 here is CASSAPGLAVSDTQYF. Here the CDR3 DNA reads TGTGCCAGCAGCGCGCCGGGACTAGCGGTTTCAGATACGCAGTATTTT.